The source of this T cell receptor (beta chain) is a study of blood T cell repertoires in COVID-19. Study at large: Whether acute or convalescent, the COVID-19 samples came from the United States, Italy and Spain.

This clone was detected only once. Method: immunoSEQ multiplex PCR; TCRdb's copy keeps in-frame clones and lacks some. This table holds some 200,000 clones, 83% found once. Between the trimmed V and J ends, which lost 8 bases and 3 bases, there was a span of 10 bases. This CDR3 has 12 residues. Per the germline V gene, CDR1 is LNHNV and CDR2 is YYDKDF (reference sequence). Enrollment of patients from Seattle took place during active infection, with longitudinal follow-up. This chain connects TRBV15 to TRBJ1-1, with a tentative D call TRBD1 (6 bases). This receptor was taken from a woman aged 25 to 39 with COVID-19, enrolled during active disease. The specimen was peripheral blood. The CDR3 DNA reads TGTGCCACCGAGGGGGATTACACTGAAGCTTTCTTT. Protein sequence: CATEGDYTEAFF.